This TCR beta chain was captured by sequencing in a study of human T cells and chemical hapten exposure. Time point denoted: patch test 1, 2 weeks after DPC sensitization. Treatment defined: therapeutic diphenylcyclopropenone sensitization with weekly scalp DPC. The table lists this clonotype with many counts. In the study's own analysis: Per-sample TCR counts ranged from about 20,000 to 700,000, median around 96,000. TCRdb processed the RACE reads anew with MiXCR; each CDR3 protein has one entry. The V and J calls follow TCRdb's processing rather than the paper's. The profile shows roughly 380,000 distinct CDR3 sequences, nearly 5% of them singletons. Between the trimmed V and J ends, which lost 0 bases and 5 bases, there was a span of 5 bases. Germline V gene sequence: CDR1 SGHRS, CDR2 YFSETQ. The CDR3 is made up of 13 amino acids.

The clonotype originates from a woman in her forties or fifties with alopecia areata. Some clones in this sample may be carry-over from other donors' samples. The chain is built from TRBV5-1 and TRBJ2-2; D unclear. Material: whole blood, obtained in connection with sensitization to the hapten diphenylcyclopropenone (DPC). CDR3 sequence reads: CASSLGPTGELFF. The CDR3 coding sequence is TGCGCCAGCAGCTTGGGTCCGACCGGGGAGCTGTTTTTT.